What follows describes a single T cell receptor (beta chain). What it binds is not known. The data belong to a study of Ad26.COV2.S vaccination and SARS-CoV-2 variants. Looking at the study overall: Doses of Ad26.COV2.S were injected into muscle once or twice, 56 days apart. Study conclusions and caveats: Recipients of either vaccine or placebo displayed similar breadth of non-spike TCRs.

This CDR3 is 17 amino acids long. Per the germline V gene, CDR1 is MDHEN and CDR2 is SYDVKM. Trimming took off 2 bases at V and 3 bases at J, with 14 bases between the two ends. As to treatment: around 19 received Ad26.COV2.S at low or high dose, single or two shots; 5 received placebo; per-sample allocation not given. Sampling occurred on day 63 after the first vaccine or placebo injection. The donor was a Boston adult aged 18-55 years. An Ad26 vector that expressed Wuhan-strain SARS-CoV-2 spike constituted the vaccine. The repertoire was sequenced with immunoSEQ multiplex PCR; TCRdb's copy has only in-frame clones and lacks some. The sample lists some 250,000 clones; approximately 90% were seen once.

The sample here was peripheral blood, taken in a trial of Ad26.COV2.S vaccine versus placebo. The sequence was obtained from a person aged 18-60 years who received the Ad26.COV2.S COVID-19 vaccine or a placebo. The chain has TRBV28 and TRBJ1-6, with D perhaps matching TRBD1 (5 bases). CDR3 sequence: CASSLENRLFYNSPLHF. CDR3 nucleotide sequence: TGTGCCAGCAGTTTAGAAAACAGGTTATTCTATAATTCACCCCTCCACTTT.